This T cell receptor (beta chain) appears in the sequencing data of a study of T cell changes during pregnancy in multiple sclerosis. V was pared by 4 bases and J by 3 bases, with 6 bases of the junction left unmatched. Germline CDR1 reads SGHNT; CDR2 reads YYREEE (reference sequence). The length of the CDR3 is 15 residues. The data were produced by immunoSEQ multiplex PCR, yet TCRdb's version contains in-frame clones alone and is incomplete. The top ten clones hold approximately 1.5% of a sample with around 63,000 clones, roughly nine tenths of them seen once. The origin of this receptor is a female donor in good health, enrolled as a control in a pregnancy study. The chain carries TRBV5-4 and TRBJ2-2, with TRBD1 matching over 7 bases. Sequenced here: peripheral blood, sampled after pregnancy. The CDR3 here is CASSPTGFDTGELFF. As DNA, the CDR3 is TGTGCCAGCAGCCCGACAGGGTTCGACACCGGGGAGCTGTTTTTT.